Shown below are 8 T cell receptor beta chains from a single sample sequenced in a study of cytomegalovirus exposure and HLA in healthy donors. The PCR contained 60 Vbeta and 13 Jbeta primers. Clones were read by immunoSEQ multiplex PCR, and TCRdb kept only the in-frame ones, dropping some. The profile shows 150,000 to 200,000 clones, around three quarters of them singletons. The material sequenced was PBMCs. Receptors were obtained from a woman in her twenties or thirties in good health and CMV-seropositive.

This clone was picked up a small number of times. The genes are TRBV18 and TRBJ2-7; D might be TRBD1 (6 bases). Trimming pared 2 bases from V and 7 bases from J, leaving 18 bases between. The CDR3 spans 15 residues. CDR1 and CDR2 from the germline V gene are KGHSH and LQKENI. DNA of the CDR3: TGTGCCAGCTCACCAATTCTAACAGGGCTCGGAGAGCAGTACTTC. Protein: CASSPILTGLGEQYF.

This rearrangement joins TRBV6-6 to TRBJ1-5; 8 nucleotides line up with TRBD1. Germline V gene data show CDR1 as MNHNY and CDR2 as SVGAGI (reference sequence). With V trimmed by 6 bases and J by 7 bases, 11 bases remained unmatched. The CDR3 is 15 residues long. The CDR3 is CASSPGQALNQPQHF. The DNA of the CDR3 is TGTGCCAGCAGCCCGGGACAGGCCCTTAACCAGCCCCAGCATTTT.

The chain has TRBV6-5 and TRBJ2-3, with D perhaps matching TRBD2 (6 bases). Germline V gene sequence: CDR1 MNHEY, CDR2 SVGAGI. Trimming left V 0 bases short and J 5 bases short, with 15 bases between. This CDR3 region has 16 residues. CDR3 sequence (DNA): TGTGCCAGCAGTTACTCTAGCGGAGAGGTGGAAGATACGCAGTATTTT. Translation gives CASSYSSGEVEDTQYF.

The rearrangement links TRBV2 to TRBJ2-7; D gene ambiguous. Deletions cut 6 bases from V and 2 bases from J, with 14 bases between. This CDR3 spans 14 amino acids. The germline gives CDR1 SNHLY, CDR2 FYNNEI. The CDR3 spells CASRVVSPTYEQYF. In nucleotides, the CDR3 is TGTGCCAGCAGGGTAGTGTCCCCAACCTACGAGCAGTACTTC.

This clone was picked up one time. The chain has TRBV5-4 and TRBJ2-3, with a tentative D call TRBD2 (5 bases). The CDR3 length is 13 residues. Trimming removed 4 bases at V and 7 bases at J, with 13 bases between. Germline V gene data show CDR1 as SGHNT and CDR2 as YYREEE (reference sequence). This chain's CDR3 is CASSPHRGNTQYF. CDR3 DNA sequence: TGTGCCAGCAGCCCCCATCGGGGAAATACGCAGTATTTT.

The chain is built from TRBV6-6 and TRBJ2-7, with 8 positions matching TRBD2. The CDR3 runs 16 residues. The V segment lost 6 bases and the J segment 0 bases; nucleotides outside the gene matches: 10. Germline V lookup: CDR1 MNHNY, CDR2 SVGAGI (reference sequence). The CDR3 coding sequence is TGTGCCAGCAGCCGGAAATTAGCGGGAACCTCCTACGAGCAGTACTTC. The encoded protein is CASSRKLAGTSYEQYF.

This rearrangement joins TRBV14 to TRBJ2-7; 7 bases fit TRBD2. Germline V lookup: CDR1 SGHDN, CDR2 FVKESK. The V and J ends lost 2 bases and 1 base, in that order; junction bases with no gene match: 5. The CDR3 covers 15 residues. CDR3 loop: CASSQIRGRSYEQYF. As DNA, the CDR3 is TGTGCCAGCAGCCAAATTCGCGGGAGATCCTACGAGCAGTACTTC. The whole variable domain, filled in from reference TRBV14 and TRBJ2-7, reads EAGVTQFPSHSVIEKGQTVTLRCDPISGHDNLYWYRRVMGKEIKFLLHFVKESKQDESGMPNNRFLAERTGGTYSTLKVQPAELEDSGVYFCASSQIRGRSYEQYFGPGTRLTVT.

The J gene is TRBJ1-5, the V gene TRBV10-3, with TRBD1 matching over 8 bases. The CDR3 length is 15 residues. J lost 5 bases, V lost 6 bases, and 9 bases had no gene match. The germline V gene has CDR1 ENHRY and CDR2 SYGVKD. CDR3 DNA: TGTGCCATCAGCAGGACAGGGAAAGGCGATCAGCCCCAGCATTTT. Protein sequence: CAISRTGKGDQPQHF.